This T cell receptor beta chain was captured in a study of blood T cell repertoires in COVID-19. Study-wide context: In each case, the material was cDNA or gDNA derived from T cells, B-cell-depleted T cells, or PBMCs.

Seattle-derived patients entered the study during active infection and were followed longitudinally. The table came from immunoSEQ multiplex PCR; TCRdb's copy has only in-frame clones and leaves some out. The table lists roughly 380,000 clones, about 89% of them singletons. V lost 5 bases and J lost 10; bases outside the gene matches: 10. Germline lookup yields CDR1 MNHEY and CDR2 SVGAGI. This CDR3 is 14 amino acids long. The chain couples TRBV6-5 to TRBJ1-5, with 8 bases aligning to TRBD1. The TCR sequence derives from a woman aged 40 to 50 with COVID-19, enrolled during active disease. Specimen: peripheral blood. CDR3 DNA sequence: TGTGCCAGCAGTCCTGACAGGGGTGGTGGACCCCAGCATTTT. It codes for CASSPDRGGGPQHF.